This TCR beta chain was obtained from a study of blood T cell repertoires in COVID-19. The CDR3 length is 19 residues. With 3 bases removed from V and 2 bases from J, the gap between germline ends came to 21 bases. CDR1 and CDR2 from the germline V gene are SGDLS and YYNGEE. In the study's own analysis: Cell counts per sample came from amplifying reference gene primers. The assay was immunoSEQ multiplex PCR, and TCRdb's table has in-frame clones only and misses some. D and trimming were read from the DNA, whereas the V and J calls and clone size are those reported in that table. The table records about 380,000 clones, 85% of them present only once.

Sequenced input: peripheral blood. V and J are TRBV9 and TRBJ2-6; possible D gene TRBD1, 5 bases. The TCR sequence derives from a woman under 30 with acute or convalescent COVID-19. The CDR3: CASSAPDGSGATGANVLTF. The CDR3 region has the DNA TGTGCCAGCAGCGCCCCCGACGGCTCTGGGGCCACTGGGGCCAACGTCCTGACTTTC.